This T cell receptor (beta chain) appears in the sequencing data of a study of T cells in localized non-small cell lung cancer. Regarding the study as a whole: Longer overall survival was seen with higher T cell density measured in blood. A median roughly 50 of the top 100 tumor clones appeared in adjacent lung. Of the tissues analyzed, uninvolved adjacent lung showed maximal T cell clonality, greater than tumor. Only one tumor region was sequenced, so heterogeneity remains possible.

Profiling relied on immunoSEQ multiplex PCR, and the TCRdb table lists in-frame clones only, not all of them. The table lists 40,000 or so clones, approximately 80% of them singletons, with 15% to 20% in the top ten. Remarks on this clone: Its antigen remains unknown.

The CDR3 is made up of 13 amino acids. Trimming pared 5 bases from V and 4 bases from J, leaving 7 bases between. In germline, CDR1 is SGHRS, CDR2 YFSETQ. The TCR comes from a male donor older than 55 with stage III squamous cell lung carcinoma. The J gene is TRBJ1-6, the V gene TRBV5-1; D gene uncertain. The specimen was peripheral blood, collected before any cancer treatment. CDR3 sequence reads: CASRPEYNSPLHF. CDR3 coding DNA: TGCGCCAGCAGACCAGAGTATAATTCACCCCTCCACTTT.